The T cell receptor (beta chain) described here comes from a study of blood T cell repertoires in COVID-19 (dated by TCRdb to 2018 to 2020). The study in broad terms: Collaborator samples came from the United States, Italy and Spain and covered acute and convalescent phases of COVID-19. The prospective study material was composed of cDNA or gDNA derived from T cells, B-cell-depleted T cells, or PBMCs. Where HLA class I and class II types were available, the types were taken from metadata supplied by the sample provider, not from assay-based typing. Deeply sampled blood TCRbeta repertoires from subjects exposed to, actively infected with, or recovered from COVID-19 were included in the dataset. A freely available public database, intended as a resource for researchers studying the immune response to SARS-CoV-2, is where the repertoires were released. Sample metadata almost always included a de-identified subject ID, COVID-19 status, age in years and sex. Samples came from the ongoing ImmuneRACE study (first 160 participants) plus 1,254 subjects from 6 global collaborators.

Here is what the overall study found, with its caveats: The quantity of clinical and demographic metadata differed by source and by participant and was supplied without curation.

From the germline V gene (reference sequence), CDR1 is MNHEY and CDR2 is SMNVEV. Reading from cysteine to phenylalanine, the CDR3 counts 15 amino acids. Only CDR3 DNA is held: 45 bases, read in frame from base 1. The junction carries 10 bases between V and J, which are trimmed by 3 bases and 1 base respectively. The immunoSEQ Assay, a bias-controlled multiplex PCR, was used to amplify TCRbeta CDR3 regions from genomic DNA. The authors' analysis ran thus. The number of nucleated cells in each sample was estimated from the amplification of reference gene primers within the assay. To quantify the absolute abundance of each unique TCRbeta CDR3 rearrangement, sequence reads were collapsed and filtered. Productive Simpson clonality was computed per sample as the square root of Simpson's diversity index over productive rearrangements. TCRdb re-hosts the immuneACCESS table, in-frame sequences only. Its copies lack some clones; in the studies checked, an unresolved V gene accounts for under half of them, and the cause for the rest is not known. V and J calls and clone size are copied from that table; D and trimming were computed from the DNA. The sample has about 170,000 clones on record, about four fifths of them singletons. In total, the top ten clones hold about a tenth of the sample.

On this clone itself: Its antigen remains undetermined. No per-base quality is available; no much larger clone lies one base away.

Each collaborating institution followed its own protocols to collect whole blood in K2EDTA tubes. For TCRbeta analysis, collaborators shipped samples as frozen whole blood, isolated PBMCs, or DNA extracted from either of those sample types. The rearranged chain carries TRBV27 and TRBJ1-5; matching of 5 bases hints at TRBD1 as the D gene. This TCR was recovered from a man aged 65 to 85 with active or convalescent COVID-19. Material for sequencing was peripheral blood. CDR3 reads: CASSFGGASNQPQHF. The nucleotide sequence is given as TGTGCCAGCAGTTTTGGAGGGGCAAGCAATCAGCCCCAGCATTTT.